This T cell receptor beta chain was sequenced during a study of identical twins (dated by TCRdb to 2015 to 2016). At the level of the whole study: To test whether fetal clonotypes persist, this study deep-sequenced TCR alpha and beta repertoires from monozygotic twins, from unrelated adults of various ages, and from cord blood. To rule out contamination, replicate twin experiments were performed at different times with different library preparation protocols.

Libraries were made using 5' RACE. The sequencing machine was an Illumina HiSeq 2000. Template switching added a universal primer binding site, and the final cDNA carried a unique molecular identifier that allowed TCR cDNA molecules to be counted accurately. Specific primers in the conserved constant-segment region were used to synthesize first-strand cDNA for the TCR alpha and beta chains. To control for contamination, every cDNA library was double barcoded, receiving both a SMART-Mk sample barcode and Illumina barcodes. TruSeq adapter sequences, together with Illumina sample barcodes, were added in two successive PCR steps. The TCR alpha and beta cDNA libraries were sequenced on the Illumina HiSeq platform using custom primers. In the paper's pipeline: Raw reads were processed with MiGEC to extract unique molecular identifiers, and MiXCR was used to determine CDR3 positions. Recombination models were inferred per individual with the repgenHMM and IGoR tools using an EM algorithm. Shared clonotypes were analyzed with the tcR package in R, and sharing was normalized by the product of cloneset sizes. Out-of-frame nonproductive sequences were analyzed to study raw recombination free of thymic and clonal selection effects. In TCRdb, the public reads were trimmed at Q25 with fastp and aligned with MiXCR, with productive beta chains retained. Merged by CDR3 protein, the rows form single entries marked with the most common genes and DNA. These V and J calls originate from TCRdb's pipeline instead of the authors' own analysis. The sample table records a few hundred thousand distinct CDR3 sequences; less than 20% of these occur just once. The ten biggest clones cover 9.5% to 15% of the sample.

Only healthy Caucasian donors were included. Three unrelated non-twin adults were also sequenced: a male aged 18 to 30, a male aged 50 to 60 and a female aged 50 to 60. Using Miltenyi CD45RO+ enrichment and human naive T-cell isolation kits, memory (CD45RO+) and naive T cells were isolated from PBMC. This clonotype was observed a handful of times. The clone's antigen remains unknown. At one end, the junction sequence differs from germline, possibly due to a read error. In the germline V gene, CDR1 corresponds to MNHEY and CDR2 to SVGAGI. The CDR3 spans 12 residues, from the cysteine through the phenylalanine. This entry keeps only the CDR3 DNA: 36 bases, framed from base 1. General conclusions and limits of the study: Fewer insertions were carried by abundant cord blood beta clonotypes; a weaker similar trend was observed in young adult naive repertoires, while no such trend was observed in memory repertoires. Invariant T cells such as MAIT and iNKT could partly confound zero-insertion analyses, though diverse VJ usage argued against this for most clonotypes. In monozygotic twins, recombination models systematically underestimated out-of-frame TCR alpha sharing, but the models matched the sharing seen between unrelated individuals. Because the same donors could not be followed over many years, conclusions were based on cross-sectional statistical analysis. Compared with coincidental sharing between unrelated individuals, out-of-frame TCR alpha sequences shared between twins showed an excess of sequences with low generation probability. Excess twin sharing in beta out-of-frame sequences was weaker because fewer shared sequences lowered the signal-to-noise ratio.

Material for sequencing was naive T cells sorted from blood. What this sample's cell subset or site label stands for: cells isolated with a human naive T-cell isolation kit. The chain links TRBV6-5 with TRBJ2-2; the D gene is perhaps TRBD1, from 7 matching bases. This TCR came from a man aged 45-60 years in good health. The CDR3 here reads CASSSDREELFF. The DNA sequence reads TGTGCCAGCAGCTCTGACAGGGAGGAGTTGTTTTTT.